The 7 T cell receptor beta chains given below trace back to one sample, sequenced in a study of blood T cell repertoires in COVID-19. Profiled with immunoSEQ multiplex PCR; TCRdb holds only in-frame clones, not every one. The repertoire consists of about 380,000 clones, with around 85% occurring once and the leading ten covering under 4%. Sequenced sample: peripheral blood. The receptors originated from a woman aged 18-29 years with acute or convalescent COVID-19.

The rearrangement links TRBV9 to TRBJ1-1; 12 bases agree with TRBD1. V shed 6 bases and J 8 bases; nucleotides not matched to a gene: 8. Germline CDR1 SGDLS, CDR2 YYNGEE. This CDR3 has 14 amino acids. In nucleotides, the CDR3 is TGTGCCAGCAACCCGGGACAGGGGGCGGGAGAAGCTTTCTTT. This translates into CASNPGQGAGEAFF.

The V and J genes are TRBV19 and TRBJ2-3; D ambiguous. Germline-derived CDR1 and CDR2 are LNHDA and SQIVND (reference sequence). This CDR3 region has 13 residues. Trimming removed 1 base at V and 5 bases at J, with 7 bases between. CDR3 sequence reads: CASSIGQVDTQYF. The CDR3 DNA reads TGTGCCAGTAGTATAGGCCAGGTAGATACGCAGTATTTT.

The genes are TRBV27 and TRBJ1-6; D possibly corresponds to TRBD1 (6 bases). V shed 5 bases and J shed 7 bases, with 24 bases lying between them. Germline loops: CDR1 MNHEY, CDR2 SMNVEV (reference sequence). The CDR3 sequence is 18 residues long. CDR3 sequence (DNA): TGTGCCAGCAGTCCCCGGGGCGAGGGGGATAGAGGCAATTCACCCCTCCACTTT. Residues: CASSPRGEGDRGNSPLHF.

The CDR3 is CASIQGGSNEKLFF. CDR3 bases: TGTGCCAGCATTCAGGGGGGCAGTAATGAAAAACTGTTTTTT. The rearrangement joins TRBV28 to TRBJ1-4; 7 bases match TRBD1. This CDR3 spans 14 amino acids. J was trimmed by 4 bases and V by 7 bases; bases with no gene match: 6. Germline loops: CDR1 MDHEN, CDR2 SYDVKM.

The chain has TRBV7-8 and TRBJ1-1; 7 bases are shared with TRBD1. J was trimmed by 0 bases and V by 5 bases; bases with no gene match: 15. The CDR3 contains 18 residues. CDR1 SGHVS and CDR2 FQNEAQ come from the germline V gene. The CDR3: CASSPRDSTRGMNTEAFF. CDR3 coding DNA: TGTGCCAGCAGCCCCCGGGACAGCACCCGAGGGATGAACACTGAAGCTTTCTTT.

The V and J genes are TRBV4-2 and TRBJ2-3; perhaps TRBD2 as D (5 bases). There are 15 residues in the CDR3. Germline V CDR1 and CDR2: LGHNA, YNFKEQ. Between the trimmed V and J ends, which lost 1 base and 2 bases, there was a span of 10 bases. As DNA, the CDR3 is TGTGCCAGCAGCCAAGCGGACTCCTACACAGATACGCAGTATTTT. It yields the protein CASSQADSYTDTQYF.

This rearrangement joins TRBV2 to TRBJ1-5, with 7 bases that match TRBD1. The CDR3 sequence is 19 residues long. The J segment lost 2 bases and the V segment lost 7 bases, leaving 20 bases of the junction unmatched. Per germline, CDR1 SNHLY and CDR2 FYNNEI. CDR3 residues: CASNQTPRTGAGGNQPQHF. The CDR3 nucleotides are TGTGCCAGCAACCAGACCCCTCGTACAGGGGCCGGGGGCAATCAGCCCCAGCATTTT.